Listed here are 22 T cell receptor beta chains from one sample, sequenced in a study of T cell clonotyping in hematopoietic cell transplantation. Sequenced by immunoSEQ multiplex PCR; TCRdb stores in-frame clones only, minus some. The repertoire holds over 15,000 clones, with 92% as singletons. The sequencing sample was made of peripheral blood mononuclear cells. The receptors originated from a man between 35 and 55 years old in good health. Some clones in this sample may be carry-over from other donors' samples.

The J gene is TRBJ2-7, the V gene TRBV28; no clear D gene. This CDR3 contains 13 residues. Between the trimmed V and J ends, which lost 2 bases and 4 bases, there was a span of 9 bases. The germline CDR1 and CDR2 sequences are MDHEN and SYDVKM. The chain's CDR3 is CASSLGQVYEQYF. CDR3 nucleotides: TGTGCCAGCAGTTTAGGCCAGGTGTACGAGCAGTACTTC.

This chain joins TRBV2 and TRBJ2-5; TRBD1 might be the D (6 bases). V lost 8 bases, J lost 3 bases, and 7 bases lay in between. The germline V gene encodes CDR1 SNHLY and CDR2 FYNNEI. There are 11 residues in the CDR3. The CDR3 DNA reads as TGTGCCAGCGGACAGAAAGAGACCCAGTACTTC. Its protein product is CASGQKETQYF.

CDR3 in amino acids: CAWSVSAGTDTLQYF. The CDR3 DNA reads TGTGCCTGGAGTGTATCTGCGGGGACAGATACGCTGCAGTATTTT. The V and J genes are TRBV30 and TRBJ2-3; a weak D match, TRBD1 (7 bases). V was pared by 0 bases and J by 11 bases, with 21 bases between. This CDR3 has 15 residues. Per the germline V gene, CDR1 is GTSNPN and CDR2 is SVGIG (reference sequence). Drawing the rest from reference TRBV30 and TRBJ2-3, the complete variable domain is SQTIHQWPATLVQPVGSPLSLECTVEGTSNPNLYWYRQAAGRGLQLLFYSVGIGQISSEVPQNLSASRPQDRQFILSSKKLLLSDSGFYLCAWSVSAGTDTLQYFGPGTRLTVL.

The genes are TRBV5-4 and TRBJ1-1; no reliable D call. V lost 0 bases to trimming and J lost 1 base, with 7 bases between them. CDR1 is SGHNT and CDR2 is YYREEE in the germline V gene (reference sequence). The CDR3 is made up of 14 amino acids. The CDR3: CASSLDSGNTEAFF. CDR3 nucleotides: TGTGCCAGCAGCTTGGACAGTGGGAACACTGAAGCTTTCTTT.

This clone was detected a few times. The chain has TRBV5-6 and TRBJ1-2, with 8 bases identical to TRBD1. V was clipped by 1 base and J by 6 bases; unmatched bases: 8. The CDR3 covers 15 residues. CDR1 is SGHDT, CDR2 YYEEEE, per germline. The DNA for the CDR3 is TGTGCCAGCAGCTTGTATGGACAGGGTCGGAATGGCTACACCTTC. Translated, it gives CASSLYGQGRNGYTF.

This clone was detected a few times. V is TRBV19 and J is TRBJ1-1; tentative D call: TRBD1 (5 bases). V was cut by 4 bases and J by 8 bases, with 17 bases left in between. This CDR3 comprises 14 residues. Germline assignment: CDR1 LNHDA and CDR2 SQIVND (reference sequence). The CDR3 sequence: CASSRSGTAVEAFF. CDR3 coding DNA: TGTGCCAGTAGTAGATCCGGGACGGCAGTCGAAGCTTTCTTT. The full variable domain, completed using reference TRBV19 and TRBJ1-1, is DGGITQSPKYLFRKEGQNVTLSCEQNLNHDAMYWYRQDPGQGLRLIYYSQIVNDFQKGDIAEGYSVSREKKESFPLTVTSAQKNPTAFYLCASSRSGTAVEAFFGQGTRLTVV.

This clone appeared a single time. The genes are TRBV5-6 and TRBJ2-2; 7 bases agree with TRBD1. J lost 1 base, V lost 3 bases, and 3 bases had no gene match. Germline V lookup: CDR1 SGHDT, CDR2 YYEEEE. The CDR3 covers 15 residues. CDR3 nucleotide sequence: TGTGCCAGCAGCTACGGGGACAGGAACACCGGGGAGCTGTTTTTT. Translating it yields CASSYGDRNTGELFF.

This chain connects TRBV4-2 to TRBJ2-7; D tentatively reads TRBD1 or TRBD2 (6 bases each). The CDR3 runs 15 residues. Trimming pared 2 bases from V and 0 bases from J, leaving 11 bases between. Germline V gives CDR1 LGHNA, CDR2 YNFKEQ. The CDR3 nucleotides read TGTGCCAGCAGCCAATTCGCGGGACACTCCTACGAGCAGTACTTC. Amino acid sequence: CASSQFAGHSYEQYF.

J is TRBJ2-7 and V is TRBV6-6; no clear D. The CDR3 is 13 amino acids. CDR1 is MNHNY and CDR2 is SVGAGI in the germline V gene (reference sequence). V lost 6 bases and J lost 5, with 14 bases in between. In DNA form, the CDR3 reads TGTGCCAGCAGCGACACAGAATTACACGAGCAGTACTTC. Residues: CASSDTELHEQYF.

J is TRBJ2-1 and V is TRBV9, with a weak D call TRBD2 (6 bases). This CDR3 region has 15 residues. Germline assignment: CDR1 SGDLS and CDR2 YYNGEE. Trimming removed 5 bases from V and 4 bases from J, with 16 bases in between. DNA for the CDR3: TGTGCCAGCAGTGACGCTAGCGCCAGGTACAATGAGCAGTTCTTC. It codes for CASSDASARYNEQFF.

The chain uses TRBV5-1 and TRBJ2-5; either TRBD1 or TRBD2 may supply D (5 bases each). Germline CDR1 reads SGHRS; CDR2 reads YFSETQ. V was shortened by 4 bases and J by 0 bases, with 16 bases between the two germline ends. The CDR3 covers 16 residues. CDR3 sequence: CASSPYWGTYQETQYF. DNA for the CDR3: TGCGCCAGCAGCCCGTATTGGGGGACCTACCAAGAGACCCAGTACTTC.

The rearrangement links TRBV4-3 to TRBJ2-7; D call uncertain. The CDR3 length is 15 residues. Deletions cut 1 base from V and 0 bases from J, with 10 bases between. Per germline, CDR1 LGHNA and CDR2 YSLEER. The CDR3 bases are TGCGCCAGCAGCCAAGGATTCTCCAACTCCTACGAGCAGTACTTC. It encodes CASSQGFSNSYEQYF.

V is TRBV28 and J is TRBJ1-2; 8 positions match TRBD1. CDR3 size: 12 residues. Germline-derived CDR1 and CDR2 are MDHEN and SYDVKM. J gave up 4 bases and V 7 bases, and 2 bases lay outside the gene matches. CDR3 amino acids: CASTGTGYGYTF. The CDR3 DNA reads TGTGCCAGCACCGGGACAGGCTATGGCTACACCTTC.

The chain recombines TRBV4-3 with TRBJ2-7; TRBD1 matches 7 bases. The germline V gene encodes CDR1 LGHNA and CDR2 YSLEER. J gave up 0 bases and V 6 bases, and 2 bases lay outside the gene matches. CDR3 length: 13 residues. The CDR3, as DNA: TGCGCCAGCAGTCGGGACAGCTCCTACGAGCAGTACTTC. Protein: CASSRDSSYEQYF.

The rearrangement uses TRBV29-1 and TRBJ2-1, with TRBD2 identical over 13 bases. Germline assignment: CDR1 SQVTM and CDR2 ANQGSEA. J gave up 2 bases and V 6 bases, and 4 bases lay outside the gene matches. CDR3 size: 15 residues. The CDR3 DNA sequence: TGCAGCGTCTCCGGGACTAGCGGGGCCTACAATGAGCAGTTCTTC. Its translation is CSVSGTSGAYNEQFF.

The chain uses TRBV2 and TRBJ1-2; TRBD1 might be the D (6 bases). The CDR3 extends over 16 amino acids. The germline CDR1 and CDR2 sequences are SNHLY and FYNNEI. Trimming cost V 1 base and J 5 bases, with 17 bases left between them. CDR3 residues: CASSEGEAGERYGYTF. DNA of the CDR3: TGTGCCAGCAGTGAAGGGGAGGCAGGGGAAAGATATGGCTACACCTTC.

The gene calls are TRBV11-3 and TRBJ2-7, with TRBD2 as a possible D gene (5 bases). The CDR3 is 13 residues long. Trimming took 5 bases from V and 3 from J, leaving 11 bases between them. Germline CDR1 reads SGHNT; CDR2 reads YENEEA. The CDR3, as DNA: TGTGCCAGCAGCGCGGGCCCGGACTACGAGCAGTACTTC. It is translated as CASSAGPDYEQYF.

In its sample, this clone was seen a few times. J is TRBJ1-2 and V is TRBV7-2, with D maybe TRBD1 (6 bases). The CDR3 has 15 residues. The germline V gene encodes CDR1 SGHTA and CDR2 FQGNSA. V lost 1 base, J lost 6 bases, and 15 bases lay in between. CDR3 nucleotides: TGTGCCAGCAGCTTAGTTTGGCAGGGGTGGGATGGCTACACCTTC. Protein: CASSLVWQGWDGYTF.

V gene TRBV4-1 combines with J gene TRBJ1-2; 9 nucleotides line up with TRBD1. The CDR3 extends over 16 amino acids. Germline CDR1 MGHRA, CDR2 YSYEKL. Trimming removed 1 base from V and 2 bases from J; junction bases left unmatched: 5. The chain's CDR3 is CASSQGGTGRNYGYTF. The CDR3 DNA reads as TGCGCCAGCAGCCAAGGAGGGACAGGGAGGAACTATGGCTACACCTTC.

The genes are TRBV28 and TRBJ2-7, with D possibly TRBD2 on 5 matching bases. The CDR3 spans 14 residues. The V end was cut by 3 bases, the J end by 3 bases, with 12 bases between. Germline CDR1 and CDR2: MDHEN and SYDVKM. CDR3 sequence reads: CASSLRVKRYEQYF. The CDR3 DNA follows: TGTGCCAGCAGTTTGAGGGTTAAGCGCTACGAGCAGTACTTC.

This rearrangement joins TRBV7-3 to TRBJ2-2; either TRBD1 or TRBD2 may fit D (5 bases each). V lost 3 bases to trimming and J lost 4 bases, with 9 bases between them. The germline gives CDR1 SGHTA, CDR2 FQGTGA. The CDR3 sequence is 14 residues long. The CDR3 is CASSFGGSTGELFF. The CDR3 coding sequence is TGTGCCAGCAGCTTTGGGGGTAGCACCGGGGAGCTGTTTTTT.

The chain employs TRBV2 and TRBJ2-1, with D possibly matching TRBD2 (5 bases). The CDR3 runs 12 residues. The germline V gene encodes CDR1 SNHLY and CDR2 FYNNEI. V dropped 8 bases and J dropped 3 bases, with 8 bases sitting between them. For the CDR3, the DNA is TGTGCCAGCGGACTGGTCTACAATGAGCAGTTCTTC. Protein product: CASGLVYNEQFF.